This T cell receptor (beta chain) was captured in a study of blood T cell repertoires in COVID-19 (TCRdb year 2020). With regard to the full study: Samples from collaborators originated in the United States, Italy and Spain and spanned both the acute and convalescent phases of COVID-19. Deeply sampled blood TCRbeta repertoires from subjects exposed to, actively infected with, or recovered from COVID-19 were included in the dataset. Nearly every sample came with metadata listing a de-identified subject ID, COVID-19 status, age in years and sex. The repertoires were released in a freely available public database intended as a resource for research on the immune response to SARS-CoV-2. The samples were drawn from the first 160 participants of the ongoing ImmuneRACE study and from roughly 1,300 subjects provided by 6 global collaborators. The prospective study material was composed of cDNA or gDNA derived from T cells, B-cell-depleted T cells, or PBMCs. Where HLA class I and class II types were available, the types were taken from metadata supplied by the sample provider, not from assay-based typing.

Collaborating institutions collected whole blood in K2EDTA tubes following their own protocols. For TCRbeta analysis, collaborators shipped samples as frozen whole blood, isolated PBMCs, or DNA extracted from either of those sample types. Note on this clone: What this receptor recognizes is not known. Qualities for individual bases were not recorded, and no much larger clone is one base off.

Sequences LNHDA (CDR1) and SQIVND (CDR2) are obtained from the germline V gene (reference sequence). The CDR3 contains 14 residues, cysteine and phenylalanine counted. Only the CDR3 region is kept as DNA, spanning 42 bases read in frame from base 1. The germline V and J ends show losses of 6 bases and 2 bases respectively, and no gene match explains 5 bases of the junction. The immunoSEQ Assay, a bias-controlled multiplex PCR, was used to amplify TCRbeta CDR3 regions from genomic DNA. Per the original workflow: The number of nucleated cells in each sample was estimated from the amplification of reference gene primers within the assay. To quantify the absolute abundance of each unique TCRbeta CDR3 rearrangement, sequence reads were collapsed and filtered. For each sample, productive Simpson clonality was calculated as the square root of Simpson's diversity index over productive rearrangements. TCRdb holds this immuneACCESS table with in-frame rearrangements only. Some clones are missing; in checked studies, unresolved V genes explain under half, and the rest has no known cause. V and J calls and clone size come straight from that table; D and trimming were deduced from the DNA. The sample table lists 200,000 to 250,000 clones, under 90% of them with a count of one. The biggest ten clones account for about a sixth of the sample.

Results and caveats for the whole study, not just this receptor: The quantity of clinical and demographic metadata differed by source and by participant and was supplied without curation.

The origin of this receptor is a woman at least 80 years old with active or convalescent COVID-19. The sample was peripheral blood. The rearranged chain carries TRBV19 and TRBJ1-1; TRBD1 lines up with 8 middle nucleotides. The CDR3 region reads CASRKGQDNTEAFF. In nucleotides, the sequence is TGTGCCAGTAGAAAGGGACAGGATAACACTGAAGCTTTCTTT.